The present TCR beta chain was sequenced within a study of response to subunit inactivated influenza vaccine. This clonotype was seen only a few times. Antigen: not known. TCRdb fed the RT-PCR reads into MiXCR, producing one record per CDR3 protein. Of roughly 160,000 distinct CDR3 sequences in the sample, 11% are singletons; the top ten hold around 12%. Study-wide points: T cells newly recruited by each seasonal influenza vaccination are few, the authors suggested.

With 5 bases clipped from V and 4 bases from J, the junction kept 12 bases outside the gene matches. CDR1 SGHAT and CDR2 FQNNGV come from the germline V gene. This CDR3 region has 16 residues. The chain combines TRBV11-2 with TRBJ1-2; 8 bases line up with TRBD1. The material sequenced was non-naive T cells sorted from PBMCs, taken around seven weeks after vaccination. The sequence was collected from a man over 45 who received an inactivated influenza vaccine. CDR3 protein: CASSRNVDRVSYGYTF. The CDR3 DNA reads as TGTGCCAGCAGCCGGAACGTGGACAGGGTATCCTATGGCTACACCTTC.